These 23 T cell receptor beta chains came from one sample sequenced in a study of T-cell memory formation after mild COVID-19. TCRdb recomputed calls from the 5' RACE reads with MiXCR, one row per CDR3 protein. The data show about 300,000 distinct CDR3 sequences, just under 20% seen once. The sequenced material came from PBMCs or a T cell subset sorted from them (not recorded which). These TCRs come from a man aged 18 to 30 who had mild COVID-19 (a few samples of this study predate the infection). Cell type and time point are not known.

This chain connects TRBV24-1 to TRBJ1-4; possibly TRBD1 for D (5 bases). This CDR3 contains 14 residues. CDR1 and CDR2 (germline): KGHDR, SFDVKD. V was clipped by 8 bases and J by 8 bases, with 17 bases between them. CDR3: CATTREGFREKLFF. As DNA, the CDR3 is TGTGCCACCACCAGGGAGGGATTTCGGGAAAAACTGTTTTTT.

The chain uses TRBV12-3 or TRBV12-4 and TRBJ1-2; D is unclear. With 6 bases removed from V and 7 bases from J, the gap between germline ends came to 9 bases. This CDR3 has 11 amino acids. The CDR3: CASRAGGGYTF. CDR3 DNA sequence: TGTGCCAGCAGGGCCGGAGGTGGCTACACCTTC.

V is TRBV6-2 or TRBV6-3 and J is TRBJ2-3; 7 nucleotides align to TRBD1. Per the germline V gene, CDR1 is MNHEY and CDR2 is SVGEGT. V lost 4 bases to trimming and J lost 1 base; unmatched junction nucleotides: 8. This CDR3 has 16 residues. The CDR3 is CASSSRTGKGTDTQYF. The CDR3 DNA is TGTGCCAGCAGTTCACGGACAGGCAAAGGCACAGATACGCAGTATTTT.

This clonotype has a handful of counts. CDR3 nucleotides: TGTGCCAGCAGCGCGGACGGAGAGACCCAGTACTTC. As protein: CASSADGETQYF. The chain carries TRBV2 and TRBJ2-5; D gene unclear. Germline V gene data show CDR1 as SNHLY and CDR2 as FYNNEI. The CDR3 covers 12 residues. Trimming shortened V by 6 bases and J by 4 bases, and 9 bases separated the two germline ends. The variable domain in full, completed from reference TRBV2 and TRBJ2-5, reads EPEVTQTPSHQVTQMGQEVILRCVPISNHLYFYWYRQILGQKVEFLVSFYNNEISEKSEIFDDQFSVERPDGSNFTLKIRSTKLEDSAMYFCASSADGETQYFGPGTRLLVL.

This clonotype was recorded many times. The CDR3, as DNA: TGTGCCAGCAGCCCGGATCACTATGGCTACACCTTC. It translates to CASSPDHYGYTF. This rearrangement joins TRBV7-2 to TRBJ1-2; D is unresolved. Looked up from germline, CDR1 is SGHTA and CDR2 is FQGNSA. The CDR3 is 12 residues long. V dropped 5 bases and J dropped 3 bases, with 7 bases sitting between them.

V and J are TRBV7-9 and TRBJ2-7, with 8 bases that match TRBD1. The length of the CDR3 is 14 residues. From germline, CDR1 is SEHNR and CDR2 FQNEAQ (reference sequence). The trim removed 1 base at V and 5 bases at J, leaving 4 bases unmatched. This CDR3 is CASSLGQGKNEQYV. In nucleotides, the CDR3 is TGTGCCAGCAGCTTAGGACAGGGGAAAAACGAGCAGTACGTC.

This clonotype came up a few times. This sequence joins TRBV12-3 or TRBV12-4 and TRBJ2-7; D remains unclear. There are 12 residues in the CDR3. V was shortened by 5 bases and J by 2 bases, with 7 bases between the two germline ends. The CDR3 bases are TGTGCCAGCAGTATAGGACCCTACGAGCAGTACTTC. It specifies CASSIGPYEQYF.

In this sample, this clonotype turned up a few times. This sequence joins TRBV4-2 and TRBJ1-5; a weak D match, TRBD1 (6 bases). V was pared by 0 bases and J by 2 bases, with 14 bases between. The length of the CDR3 is 17 residues. Per the germline V gene, CDR1 is LGHNA and CDR2 is YNFKEQ. Here the CDR3 reads CASSQDGYAGGNQPQHF. The CDR3 bases are TGTGCCAGCAGCCAAGATGGGTATGCAGGGGGCAATCAGCCCCAGCATTTT.

The chain carries TRBV6-2 or TRBV6-3 and TRBJ1-2; no clear D gene. CDR1 and CDR2 (germline): MNHEY, SVGEGT. Deletions cut 5 bases from V and 3 bases from J, with 19 bases between. This CDR3 has 16 residues. The CDR3 DNA is TGTGCCAGCAGTGACCCTCGACACCTTAACGACTATGGCTACACCTTC. Translated: CASSDPRHLNDYGYTF.

The chain carries TRBV15 and TRBJ2-7; 11 bases match TRBD1. The CDR3 length is 13 residues. Trimming removed 5 bases from V and 5 bases from J; junction bases left unmatched: 2. Germline CDR1 and CDR2: LNHNV and YYDKDF (reference sequence). The CDR3 DNA reads as TGTGCCACCAGCGGACAGGGGGCCCACGAGCAGTACTTC. It is translated as CATSGQGAHEQYF. The whole variable domain, filled in from reference TRBV15 and TRBJ2-7, reads DAMVIQNPRYQVTQFGKPVTLSCSQTLNHNVMYWYQQKSSQAPKLLFHYYDKDFNNEADTPDNFQSRRPNTSFCFLDIRSPGLGDTAMYLCATSGQGAHEQYFGPGTRLTVT.

The sample holds a few counts of this clonotype. The V gene is TRBV6-5, the J gene TRBJ1-2, with D perhaps matching TRBD1 (6 bases). CDR3 size: 12 residues. Trimming cost V 4 bases and J 8 bases, with 11 bases left between them. The germline V gene has CDR1 MNHEY and CDR2 SVGAGI. The CDR3 coding sequence is TGTGCCAGCAGTTGGGGGGCGGAGGGCTACACCTTC. This codes for CASSWGAEGYTF.

J is TRBJ2-2 and V is TRBV29-1; a possible D gene is TRBD2 (5 bases). The germline gives CDR1 SQVTM, CDR2 ANQGSEA. The CDR3 has 14 amino acids. The V end lost 0 bases, the J end lost 1 base, and 6 bases lay between the germline ends. CDR3 loop: CSVEDGGNTGELFF. The CDR3 coding sequence is TGCAGCGTTGAAGATGGAGGGAACACCGGGGAGCTGTTTTTT.

The chain uses TRBV4-1 and TRBJ2-7, with 11 bases identical to TRBD1. Unmatched junction bases numbered 3, after V lost 3 bases and J lost 2 bases. The CDR3 runs 15 residues. The germline V gene has CDR1 MGHRA and CDR2 YSYEKL. The CDR3: CASSQRTGGTYEQYV. The CDR3 region has the DNA TGCGCCAGCAGCCAGCGGACAGGGGGCACCTACGAGCAGTACGTC.

The chain joins TRBV6-1 to TRBJ2-1, with D possibly TRBD1 on 5 matching bases. The CDR3 is 12 residues long. CDR1 is MNHNS, CDR2 SASEGT, per germline. Trimming took 6 bases from V and 8 from J, leaving 11 bases between them. The CDR3 loop reads CASRTVQDEQFF. The CDR3, as DNA: TGTGCCAGCAGGACAGTACAAGATGAGCAGTTCTTC.

The chain recombines TRBV20-1 with TRBJ2-1; 10 positions match TRBD2. V dropped 0 bases and J dropped 13; count of bases not matched to a gene: 9. The CDR3 is 14 amino acids. CDR1 is DFQATT and CDR2 is SNEGSKA in the germline V gene (reference sequence). CDR3 sequence: CSAREERGGLRQFF. The DNA of the CDR3 is TGCAGTGCTAGAGAAGAGCGGGGGGGCCTAAGACAGTTCTTC.

The rearrangement uses TRBV5-4 and TRBJ2-5; 10 bases map to TRBD2. The germline V gene has CDR1 SGHNT and CDR2 YYREEE (reference sequence). This CDR3 region has 16 residues. V shed 1 base, J shed 4 bases, and the junction held 7 bases outside the gene matches. The CDR3 region has the DNA TGTGCCAGCAGCTTGCGTAGCGGGGGGCGGGGAGAGACCCAGTACTTC. This translates into CASSLRSGGRGETQYF.

This clonotype occurred a few times. This sequence joins TRBV18 and TRBJ1-4; TRBD1 agrees at 7 bases. This CDR3 is 16 amino acids long. Germline V gene sequence: CDR1 KGHSH, CDR2 LQKENI. V lost 3 bases and J lost 0; bases outside the gene matches: 4. The CDR3 bases are TGTGCCAGCTCACCGGGCACAGGGGCAACTAATGAAAAACTGTTTTTT. Protein product: CASSPGTGATNEKLFF. The whole variable domain, filled in from reference TRBV18 and TRBJ1-4, reads NAGVMQNPRHLVRRRGQEARLRCSPMKGHSHVYWYRQLPEEGLKFMVYLQKENIIDESGMPKERFSAEFPKEGPSILRIQQVVRGDSAAYFCASSPGTGATNEKLFFGSGTQLSVL.

The gene calls are TRBV5-1 and TRBJ2-2; TRBD2 is a possible D gene (6 bases). The V gene lost 4 bases and the J gene lost 1 base, with 14 bases spanning the gap. The CDR3 consists of 16 residues. Germline V lookup: CDR1 SGHRS, CDR2 YFSETQ. CDR3 residues: CASSNPSVGNTGELFF. CDR3 sequence (DNA): TGCGCCAGCAGCAACCCTAGCGTAGGGAACACCGGGGAGCTGTTTTTT.

The rearrangement uses TRBV6-6 and TRBJ2-4; a possible D gene is TRBD1 (6 bases). Germline values: CDR1 MNHNY, CDR2 SVGAGI (reference sequence). The CDR3 extends over 15 amino acids. V was clipped by 4 bases and J by 7 bases, with 17 bases between them. The CDR3 bases are TGTGCCAGCAGTTTAGACACAGGGTCGGCTAACATTCAGTACTTC. Residues: CASSLDTGSANIQYF.

The chain joins TRBV7-8 to TRBJ2-1, with 12 bases lining up with TRBD2. The CDR3 loop spans 15 amino acids. The germline gives CDR1 SGHVS, CDR2 FQNEAQ. Unmatched junction bases numbered 9, after V lost 8 bases and J lost 7 bases. In DNA form, the CDR3 reads TGTGCCAGCCCAGTCCTAGCGGGGGGGCTAAATGAGCAGTTCTTC. It specifies CASPVLAGGLNEQFF.

The gene calls are TRBV4-2 and TRBJ2-3; D may match TRBD1 or TRBD2 (6 bases each). Trimming took 2 bases from V and 2 from J, leaving 11 bases between them. Germline V lookup: CDR1 LGHNA, CDR2 YNFKEQ. This CDR3 is 15 amino acids long. The CDR3, as DNA: TGTGCCAGCAGCCAAACCCGGGGGCACACAGATACGCAGTATTTT. Protein: CASSQTRGHTDTQYF.

The rearrangement joins TRBV2 to TRBJ2-7, with D possibly called TRBD1 or TRBD2 (5 bases each). The CDR3 has 13 amino acids. Germline CDR1 is SNHLY and CDR2 is FYNNEI. Trimming took off 4 bases at V and 2 bases at J, with 9 bases between the two ends. DNA for the CDR3: TGTGCCAGCAGTGTCAGAGGGGCCTACGAGCAGTACTTC. This gives the protein CASSVRGAYEQYF.

This clonotype was recorded a few times. The genes are TRBV5-1 and TRBJ2-3; perhaps TRBD1 as D (5 bases). Trimming shortened V by 0 bases and J by 8 bases, and 7 bases separated the two germline ends. The CDR3 extends over 12 amino acids. Germline CDR1 is SGHRS and CDR2 is YFSETQ. CDR3 in DNA: TGCGCCAGCAGCTTGGAAAGGGGTACGCAGTATTTT. This gives the protein CASSLERGTQYF.